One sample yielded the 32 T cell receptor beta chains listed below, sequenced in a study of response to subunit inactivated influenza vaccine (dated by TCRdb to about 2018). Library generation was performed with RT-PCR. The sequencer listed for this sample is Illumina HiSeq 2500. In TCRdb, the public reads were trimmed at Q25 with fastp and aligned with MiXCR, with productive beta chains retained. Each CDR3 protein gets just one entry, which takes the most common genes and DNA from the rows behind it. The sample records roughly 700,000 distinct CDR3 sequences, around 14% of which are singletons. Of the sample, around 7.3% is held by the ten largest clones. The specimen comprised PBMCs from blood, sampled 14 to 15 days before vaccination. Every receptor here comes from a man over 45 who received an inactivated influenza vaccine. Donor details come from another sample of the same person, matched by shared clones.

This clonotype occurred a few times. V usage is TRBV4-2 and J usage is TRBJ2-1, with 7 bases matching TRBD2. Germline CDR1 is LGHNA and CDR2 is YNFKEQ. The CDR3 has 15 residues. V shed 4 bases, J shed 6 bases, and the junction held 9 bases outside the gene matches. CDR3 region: CASSPSWGGFNEQFF. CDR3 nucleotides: TGTGCCAGCAGCCCCTCGTGGGGAGGGTTCAATGAGCAGTTCTTC.

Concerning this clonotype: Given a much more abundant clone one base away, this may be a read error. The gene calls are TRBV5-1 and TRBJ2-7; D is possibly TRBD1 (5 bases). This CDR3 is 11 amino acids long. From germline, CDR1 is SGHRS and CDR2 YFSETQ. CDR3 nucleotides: TGCGACAGCAGGGCAGAATTCGAGCAGTACTTC. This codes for CDSRAEFEQYF. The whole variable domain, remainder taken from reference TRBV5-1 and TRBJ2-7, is KAGVTQTPRYLIKTRGQQVTLSCSPISGHRSVSWYQQTPGQGLQFLFEYFSETQRNKGNFPGRFSGRQFSNSRSEMNVSTLELGDSALYLCDSRAEFEQYFGPGTRLTVT.

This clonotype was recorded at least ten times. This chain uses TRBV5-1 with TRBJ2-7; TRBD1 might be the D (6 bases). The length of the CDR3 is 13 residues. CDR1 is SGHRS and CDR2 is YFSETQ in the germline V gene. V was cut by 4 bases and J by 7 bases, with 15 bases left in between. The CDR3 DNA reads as TGCGCCAGCAGCCCAAGACAGGCCGAAGAGCAGTACTTC. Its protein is CASSPRQAEEQYF.

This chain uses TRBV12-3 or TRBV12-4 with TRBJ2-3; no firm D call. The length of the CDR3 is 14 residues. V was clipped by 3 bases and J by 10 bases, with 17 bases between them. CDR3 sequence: CASSLGSPASAQYF. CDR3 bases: TGTGCCAGCAGTTTGGGTTCCCCGGCTAGTGCGCAGTATTTT.

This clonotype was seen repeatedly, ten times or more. The CDR3 DNA is TGTGCCAGCAGCTGGGCTCTGGGGGCTGGAAACACCATATATTTT. It encodes CASSWALGAGNTIYF. This chain joins TRBV7-2 and TRBJ1-3, with a weak D call TRBD1 (5 bases). CDR3 length: 15 residues. CDR1 is SGHTA, CDR2 FQGNSA, per germline. Trimming took 4 bases from V and 2 from J, leaving 12 bases between them. The entire variable domain, with the rest obtained from reference TRBV7-2 and TRBJ1-3, is as follows: GAGVSQSPSNKVTEKGKDVELRCDPISGHTALYWYRQSLGQGLEFLIYFQGNSAPDKSGLPSDRFSAERTGGSVSTLTIQRTQQEDSAVYLCASSWALGAGNTIYFGEGSWLTVV.

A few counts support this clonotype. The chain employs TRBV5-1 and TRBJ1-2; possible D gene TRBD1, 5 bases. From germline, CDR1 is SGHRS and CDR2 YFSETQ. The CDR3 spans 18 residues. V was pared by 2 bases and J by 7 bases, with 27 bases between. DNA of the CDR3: TGCGCCAGCAGCTTTCGCACGTCGTCGTCCGGGGGAATAGGTGGCTACACCTTC. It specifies CASSFRTSSSGGIGGYTF. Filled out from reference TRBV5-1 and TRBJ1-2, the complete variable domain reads KAGVTQTPRYLIKTRGQQVTLSCSPISGHRSVSWYQQTPGQGLQFLFEYFSETQRNKGNFPGRFSGRQFSNSRSEMNVSTLELGDSALYLCASSFRTSSSGGIGGYTFGSGTRLTVV.

In DNA form, the CDR3 reads TGCGCCAGCAGCCCGACGGGACTAGTTGCCGAGACCCAGTACTTC. Amino acid sequence: CASSPTGLVAETQYF. V usage is TRBV4-1 and J usage is TRBJ2-5; 8 bases match TRBD2. Looked up from germline, CDR1 is MGHRA and CDR2 is YSYEKL. This CDR3 is built from 15 residues. Trimming at V came to 4 bases and at J to 5 bases, leaving 9 bases not matched to a gene.

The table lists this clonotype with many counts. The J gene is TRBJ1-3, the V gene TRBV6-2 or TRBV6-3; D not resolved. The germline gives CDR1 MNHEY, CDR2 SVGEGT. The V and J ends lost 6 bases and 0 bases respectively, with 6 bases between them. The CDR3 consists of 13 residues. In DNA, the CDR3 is TGTGCCAGCAGCTTGGTCTCTGGAAACACCATATATTTT. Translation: CASSLVSGNTIYF.

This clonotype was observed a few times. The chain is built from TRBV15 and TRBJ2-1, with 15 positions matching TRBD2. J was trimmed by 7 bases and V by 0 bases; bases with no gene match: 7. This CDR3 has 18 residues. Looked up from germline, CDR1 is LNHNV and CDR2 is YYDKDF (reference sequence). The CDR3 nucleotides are TGTGCCACCAGCAGAGATGGTTTTGGGACTAGCGGGAGGAATGAGCAGTTCTTC. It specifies CATSRDGFGTSGRNEQFF.

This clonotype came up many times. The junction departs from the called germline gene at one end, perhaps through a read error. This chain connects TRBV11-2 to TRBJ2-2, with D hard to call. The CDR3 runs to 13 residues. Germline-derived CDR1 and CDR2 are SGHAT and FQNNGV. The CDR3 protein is CASSSGSTGELFF. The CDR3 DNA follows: TGCGCCAGCAGCTCCGGATCCACCGGGGAGCTGTTTTTT. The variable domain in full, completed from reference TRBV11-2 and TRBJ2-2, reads EAGVAQSPRYKIIEKRQSVAFWCNPISGHATLYWYQQILGQGPKLLIQFQNNGVVDDSQLPKDRFSAERLKGVDSTLKIQPAKLEDSAVYLCASSSGSTGELFFGEGSRLTVL.

Written as DNA, the CDR3 is TGTGCCATCAGTAAGGGACAGAACCAAGAGACCCAGTACTTC. Its translation: CAISKGQNQETQYF. The chain links TRBV10-3 to TRBJ2-5, with 7 bases aligning to TRBD1. Trimming took 5 bases from V and 0 from J; bases not matched to a gene: 3. The CDR3 spans 14 residues. The germline V gene has CDR1 ENHRY and CDR2 SYGVKD.

DNA of the CDR3: TGTGCCAGCAGTTATGCAGGGGGTAGTAATCAGCCCCAGCATTTT. Its translation is CASSYAGGSNQPQHF. The chain recombines TRBV6-5 with TRBJ1-5, with TRBD1 matching over 7 bases. Germline V gene lookup returns CDR1 MNHEY and CDR2 SVGAGI. CDR3 length: 15 residues. Losses at the gene ends were 3 bases for V and 4 bases for J; bases not matched to a gene: 6.

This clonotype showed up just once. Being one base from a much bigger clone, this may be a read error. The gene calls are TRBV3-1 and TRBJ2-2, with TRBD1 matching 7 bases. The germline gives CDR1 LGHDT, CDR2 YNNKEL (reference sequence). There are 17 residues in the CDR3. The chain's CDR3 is CATSRLRDSPTAGELFF. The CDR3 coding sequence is TGTGCCACCAGCCGGCTCCGGGACAGCCCAACTGCCGGGGAGCTGTTTTTT.

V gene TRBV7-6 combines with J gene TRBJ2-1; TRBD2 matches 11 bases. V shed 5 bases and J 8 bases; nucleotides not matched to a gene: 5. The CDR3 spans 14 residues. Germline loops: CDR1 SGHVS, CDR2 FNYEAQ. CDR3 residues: CASSPIAGGHEQFF. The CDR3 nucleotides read TGTGCCAGCAGCCCAATAGCGGGAGGGCATGAGCAGTTCTTC.

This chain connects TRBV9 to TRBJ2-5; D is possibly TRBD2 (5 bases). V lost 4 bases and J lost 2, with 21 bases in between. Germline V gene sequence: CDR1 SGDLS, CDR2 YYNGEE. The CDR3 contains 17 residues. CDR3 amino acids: CASSTRPRPAAQETQYF. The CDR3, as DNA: TGTGCCAGCAGCACACGCCCCCGACCAGCGGCACAAGAGACCCAGTACTTC.

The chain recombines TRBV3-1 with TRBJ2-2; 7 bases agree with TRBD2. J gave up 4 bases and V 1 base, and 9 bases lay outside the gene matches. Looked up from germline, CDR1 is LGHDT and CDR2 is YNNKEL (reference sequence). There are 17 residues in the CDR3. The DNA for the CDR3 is TGTGCCAGCAGCCAAGTACAGGCGGGAGCGGGCACCGGGGAGCTGTTTTTT. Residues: CASSQVQAGAGTGELFF.

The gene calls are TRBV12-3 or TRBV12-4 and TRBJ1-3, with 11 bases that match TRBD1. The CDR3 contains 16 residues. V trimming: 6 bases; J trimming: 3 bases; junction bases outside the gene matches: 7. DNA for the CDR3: TGTGCCAGCAGACCCCGGACAGGGGGCGGTGGAAACACCATATATTTT. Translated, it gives CASRPRTGGGGNTIYF.

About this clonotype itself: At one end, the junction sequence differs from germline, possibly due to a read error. The CDR3 nucleotides are TGTGCCTGGAGCCGAGGACTAGCGGCGACCTACGAGCAGCACTTC. It encodes CAWSRGLAATYEQHF. The chain is built from TRBV30 and TRBJ2-7, with 10 bases aligning to TRBD2. Per germline, CDR1 GTSNPN and CDR2 SVGIG (reference sequence). The CDR3 extends over 15 amino acids.

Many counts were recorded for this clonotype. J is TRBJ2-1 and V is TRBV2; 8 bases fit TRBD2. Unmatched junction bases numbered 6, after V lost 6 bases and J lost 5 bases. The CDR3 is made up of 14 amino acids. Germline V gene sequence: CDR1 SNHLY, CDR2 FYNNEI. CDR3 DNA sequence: TGTGCCAGCAGGGGACTAGTCGTAAACAATGAGCAGTTCTTC. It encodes CASRGLVVNNEQFF.

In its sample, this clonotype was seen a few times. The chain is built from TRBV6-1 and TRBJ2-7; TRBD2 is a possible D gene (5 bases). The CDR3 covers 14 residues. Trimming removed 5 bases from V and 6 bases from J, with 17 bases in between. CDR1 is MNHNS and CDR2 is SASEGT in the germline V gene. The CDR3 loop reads CASSHRWTSPEQYF. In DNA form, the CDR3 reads TGTGCCAGCAGTCATAGGTGGACTTCTCCCGAGCAGTACTTC.

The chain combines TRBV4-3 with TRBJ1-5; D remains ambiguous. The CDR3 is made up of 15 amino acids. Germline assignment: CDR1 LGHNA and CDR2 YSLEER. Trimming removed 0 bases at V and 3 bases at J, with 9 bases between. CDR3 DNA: TGCGCCAGCAGCCAAGATCGGCGGTACAATCAGCCCCAGCATTTT. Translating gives CASSQDRRYNQPQHF.

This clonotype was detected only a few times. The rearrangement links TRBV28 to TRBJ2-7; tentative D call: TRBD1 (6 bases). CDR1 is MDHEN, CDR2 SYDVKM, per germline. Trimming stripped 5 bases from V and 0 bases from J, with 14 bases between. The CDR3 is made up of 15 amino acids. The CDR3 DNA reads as TGTGCCAGCAGTCCCACCGACAGGTTCTCCTACGAGCAGTACTTC. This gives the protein CASSPTDRFSYEQYF.

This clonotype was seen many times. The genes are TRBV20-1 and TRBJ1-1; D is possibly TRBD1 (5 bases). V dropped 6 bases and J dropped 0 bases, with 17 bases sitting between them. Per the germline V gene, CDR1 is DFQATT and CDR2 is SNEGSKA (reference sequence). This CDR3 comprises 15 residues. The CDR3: CSAQKIGGVNTEAFF. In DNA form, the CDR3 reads TGCAGTGCCCAAAAAATCGGGGGTGTGAACACTGAAGCTTTCTTT.

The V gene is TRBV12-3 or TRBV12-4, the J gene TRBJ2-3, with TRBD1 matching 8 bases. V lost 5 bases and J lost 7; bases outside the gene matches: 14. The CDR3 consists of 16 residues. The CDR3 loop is CASSGISGGAGYTQYF. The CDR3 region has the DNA TGTGCCAGCAGTGGGATATCAGGGGGCGCGGGATATACGCAGTATTTT.

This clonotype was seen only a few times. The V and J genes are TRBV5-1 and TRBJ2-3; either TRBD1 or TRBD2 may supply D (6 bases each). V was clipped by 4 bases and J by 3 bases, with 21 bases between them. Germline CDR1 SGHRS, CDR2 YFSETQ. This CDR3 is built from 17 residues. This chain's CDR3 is CASSHFGVGGATDTQYF. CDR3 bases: TGCGCCAGCAGCCATTTCGGGGTGGGGGGCGCAACAGATACGCAGTATTTT.

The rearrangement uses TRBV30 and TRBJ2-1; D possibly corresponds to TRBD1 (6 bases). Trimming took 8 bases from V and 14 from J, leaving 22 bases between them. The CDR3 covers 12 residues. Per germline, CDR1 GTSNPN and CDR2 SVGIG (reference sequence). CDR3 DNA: TGTGCCCTCTCTCAGGGGTTCGGGGTGGAGTTCTTC. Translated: CALSQGFGVEFF.

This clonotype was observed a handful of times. The CDR3 here is CASSGGGLDKYSGANVLTF. The CDR3 DNA reads as TGTGCCAGCAGTGGTGGGGGACTAGACAAGTACTCTGGGGCCAACGTCCTGACTTTC. The V gene is TRBV2, the J gene TRBJ2-6; 8 bases align to TRBD2. Per the germline V gene, CDR1 is SNHLY and CDR2 is FYNNEI. V lost 4 bases to trimming and J lost 0 bases; unmatched junction nucleotides: 11. The CDR3 loop spans 19 amino acids.

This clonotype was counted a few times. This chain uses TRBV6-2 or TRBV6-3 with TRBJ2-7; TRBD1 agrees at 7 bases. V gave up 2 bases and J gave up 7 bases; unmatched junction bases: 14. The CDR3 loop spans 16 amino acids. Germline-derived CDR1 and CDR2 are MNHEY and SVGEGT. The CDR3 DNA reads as TGTGCCAGCAGTTACCGGTACGGAGACAGGGATAGAGAGCAGTACTTC. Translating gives CASSYRYGDRDREQYF.

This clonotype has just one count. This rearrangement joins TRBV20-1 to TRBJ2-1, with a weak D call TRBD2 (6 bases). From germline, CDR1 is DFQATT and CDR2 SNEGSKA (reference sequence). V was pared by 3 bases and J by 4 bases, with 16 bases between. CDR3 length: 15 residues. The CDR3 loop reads CSASGRGELYNEQFF. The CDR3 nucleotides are TGCAGTGCTAGCGGGCGCGGGGAATTATACAATGAGCAGTTCTTC.

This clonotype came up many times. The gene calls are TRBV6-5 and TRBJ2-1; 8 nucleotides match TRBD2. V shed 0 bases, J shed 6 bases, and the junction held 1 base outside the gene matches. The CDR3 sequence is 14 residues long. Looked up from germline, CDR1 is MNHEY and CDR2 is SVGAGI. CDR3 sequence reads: CASSYSGGGNEQFF. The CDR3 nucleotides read TGTGCCAGCAGTTACTCCGGGGGGGGCAATGAGCAGTTCTTC.

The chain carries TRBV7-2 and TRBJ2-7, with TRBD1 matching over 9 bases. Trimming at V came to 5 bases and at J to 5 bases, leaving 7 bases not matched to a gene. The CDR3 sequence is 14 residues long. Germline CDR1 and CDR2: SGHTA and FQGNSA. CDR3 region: CASSRWTGDNEQYF. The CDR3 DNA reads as TGTGCCAGCAGCCGATGGACAGGGGACAACGAGCAGTACTTC. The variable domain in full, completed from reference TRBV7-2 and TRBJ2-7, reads GAGVSQSPSNKVTEKGKDVELRCDPISGHTALYWYRQSLGQGLEFLIYFQGNSAPDKSGLPSDRFSAERTGGSVSTLTIQRTQQEDSAVYLCASSRWTGDNEQYFGPGTRLTVT.

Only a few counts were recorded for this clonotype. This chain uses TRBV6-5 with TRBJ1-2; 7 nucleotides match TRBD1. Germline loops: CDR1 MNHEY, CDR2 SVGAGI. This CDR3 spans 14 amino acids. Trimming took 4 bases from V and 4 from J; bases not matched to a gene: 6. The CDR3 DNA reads TGTGCCAGCAGTTCAACAGGGGAGGGCTATGGCTACACCTTC. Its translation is CASSSTGEGYGYTF.